This T cell receptor (beta chain) was documented in a study of T cells in tuberculosis. Overall study: A South African cohort included IGRA-negative adolescents, latently infected IGRA-positive adolescents and adults with active tuberculosis.

Time point noted: new active TB diagnosis, blood taken before or within 7 days of starting treatment. Positive smear microscopy and/or M. tuberculosis culture confirmed active disease. Germline V CDR1 and CDR2: MGHRA, YSYEKL. CDR3 length: 12 residues. J was trimmed by 10 bases and V by 4 bases; bases with no gene match: 4. Clones were read by immunoSEQ multiplex PCR, and TCRdb kept only the in-frame ones, dropping some. The table has approximately 53,000 clones, about 95% seen once. Study conclusions and caveats: GEM motif frequencies gave more than 65% accuracy; the GMM repertoire gave approximately 90%. GMM-specific TCRs were nearer to active tuberculosis alpha repertoires, suggesting expansion.

In this sample, this clone turned up a few times. What it recognizes is unknown. The V and J genes are TRBV4-1 and TRBJ1-2; 9 bases fit TRBD1. The sequence was obtained from an adult with tuberculosis. The input for sequencing was PBMCs, taken at tuberculosis diagnosis. The CDR3 spells CASSLGQGPYTF. DNA of the CDR3: TGCGCCAGCAGCCTAGGACAGGGGCCCTACACCTTC.